This T cell receptor beta chain was retrieved from a study of blood T cells in healthy people across ages (dated by TCRdb to between 2014 and 2016). Some background on the complete study: Template switching captured roughly one uniquely barcoded TCR beta cDNA molecule per two T cells in model experiments. Using deep sequencing normalized with unique cDNA molecular identifiers, the study measured how TCR beta repertoire diversity changes with age. Four age groups were formed from the donors: young (average 16 years), middle-aged (around 40), aged (about 62) and long-lived (roughly 88). To avoid experimental bias, donors of different ages were randomly spread across the sequencing lanes. For two donors (one aged 18 to 29 and one aged 80 or older), the study analyzed two additional independent replicas of 1 million unique cDNA reads from the same blood draw. Beyond this particular receptor, the publication reports: Bulk unsorted PBMC profiling prevented conclusive comparison of naive and antigen-experienced compartments. Because donor CMV infection status was unknown, age-related changes in expanded clonotypes were potentially confounded. The percentage of naive T cells measured by flow cytometry correlated strongly with observed TCR beta diversity. Estimates of total diversity based on one million sequenced T cells were regarded as lower bounds and as underestimates. Observed TCR beta diversity per million T cells fell roughly linearly with age, and a significant reduction was already apparent by age around 39. The long-lived group showed more naive CD4+ T cells, fewer expanded clones and increased TCR diversity than the aged group, suggesting age selection.

From its cysteine to its phenylalanine, the CDR3 spans 14 amino acids. Of the read, only the CDR3 DNA is kept; its 42 bases are in frame from base 1. V is clipped by 5 bases and J by 9 bases, and the sequence between their germline boundaries is 19 bases long. The donors were a few dozen Caucasian individuals from Russia, aged roughly 6 to 95 years, who were systemically healthy. About 10 milliliters of peripheral blood were collected from each donor into EDTA-treated Vacutainer tubes. PBMCs were isolated by Ficoll-Paque density-gradient centrifugation, with at least 7 million obtained per sample. Total RNA, at least 6 micrograms per sample, was extracted from PBMCs with Trizol reagent. For every donor, an aliquot of PBMCs went through flow cytometry to measure the percentages of naive CD45RAhigh/CD27high T cells. As for this clonotype: No antigen is known for it. Per-nucleotide qualities are absent, and no much larger clonotype sits a single base away.

Receptors were amplified or captured by 5' RACE. The listed sequencing device is Illumina HiSeq 2500. A second roughly 6 to 12 cycle PCR used a sample-barcoded 5' primer and a J-beta primer mix. A unique molecular identifier was introduced onto each TCR beta cDNA molecule by a template-switch 5' adaptor carrying 12 random nucleotides. Each sample yielded at least 2.5 million CDR3-containing paired-end reads. The Mint cDNA synthesis kit, primed by a TRBC-specific oligonucleotide, was used to synthesize first-strand cDNA from all RNA. After uracil-DNA glycosylase treatment, a first 18-cycle PCR used universal primers M1SS and BC2_uni_R on all cDNA. The paper's data handling went like this. For normalization, 1 million high-quality reads, each with a distinct molecular identifier, were randomly selected from each sample. Instead of being binned into consensus sequences, reads that shared molecular identifiers were thrown out. MiTCR, with a Q25 quality threshold and the strictest error-elimination algorithm, was used for CDR3 identification, clonotype clustering and error correction. A nonparametric unseen species model with Euler transformation was used to estimate a lower bound on total TCR beta diversity. TCRdb reanalyzed the raw reads on its own, using fastp at Q25 for trimming and MiXCR for clone calling, and kept in-frame beta chains. CDR3 protein sequences are deduplicated, and each keeps its most common genes and DNA. The V and J calls, along with clone size, are taken from TCRdb and not from the paper's own processing. A total of some 860,000 distinct CDR3 sequences appear in this sample, more than 50% of them only once. The top ten hold roughly 25% of the sample.

The receptor was isolated from a man between 35 and 55 years old in good health. Here the chain combines TRBV12-3 or TRBV12-4 and TRBJ1-2; the D gene remains uncertain. Sequencing was performed on blood. This receptor has the CDR3 CASSVEEGLVSYTF. The nucleotide sequence is TGTGCCAGCAGTGTAGAGGAGGGTTTGGTAAGCTACACCTTC.